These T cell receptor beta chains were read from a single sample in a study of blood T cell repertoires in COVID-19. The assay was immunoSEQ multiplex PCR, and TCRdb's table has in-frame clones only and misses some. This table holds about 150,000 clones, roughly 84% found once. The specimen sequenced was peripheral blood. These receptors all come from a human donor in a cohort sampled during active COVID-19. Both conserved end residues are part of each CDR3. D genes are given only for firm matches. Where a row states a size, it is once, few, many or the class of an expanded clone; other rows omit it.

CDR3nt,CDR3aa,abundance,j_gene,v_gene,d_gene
TGTGCCAGCAGCCGGGACAGGGGATATGCGACCCAGTACTTC,CASSRDRGYATQYF,-,TRBJ2-5,TRBV9,TRBD1
TGTGCCACCAGCAGGGAGACAGGTAGCACTGAAGCTTTCTTT,CATSRETGSTEAFF,-,TRBJ1-1,TRBV15,-
TGTGCCAGCAGCCAAGGGGGGGCGTCTAATTCACCCCTCCACTTT,CASSQGGASNSPLHF,-,TRBJ1-6,TRBV7-3,-
TGTGCCAGCAGCCGATCGGTGAACACTGAAGCTTTCTTT,CASSRSVNTEAFF,-,TRBJ1-1,TRBV7-9,-
TGTGCCAGCTCACCACTTTTCGCGGGACAGGGGGCGAACACTGAAGCTTTCTTT,CASSPLFAGQGANTEAFF,-,TRBJ1-1,TRBV18,TRBD1
TGTGCCAGCAGCTTAGTACCCCAGGGGGGACGTGAAAAACTGTTTTTT,CASSLVPQGGREKLFF,-,TRBJ1-4,TRBV11-2,TRBD1
TGCGCCAGCAGCCAGGGGGGCAGGGCTGATCAGCCCCAGCATTTT,CASSQGGRADQPQHF,-,TRBJ1-5,TRBV5-1,TRBD1
TGTGCCAGCAGCTTACAGGATAGCTCCTACGAGCAGTACTTC,CASSLQDSSYEQYF,-,TRBJ2-7,TRBV7-8,-
TGTGCCAGCAGCTTGACAGGGTATAATTCACCCCTCCACTTT,CASSLTGYNSPLHF,-,TRBJ1-6,TRBV7-2,TRBD1
TGTGCCAGCAGCCAACGGACAGACTATGGCTACACCTTC,CASSQRTDYGYTF,-,TRBJ1-2,TRBV3-1/TRBV3-2,-
TGTGCCAGCAGTTACGACAGGGGGGGAACAGATACGCAGTATTTT,CASSYDRGGTDTQYF,-,TRBJ2-3,TRBV6-2/TRBV6-3,TRBD1
TGTGCCAGCAGTGCAGGCTCCGGGGAGCTGTTTTTT,CASSAGSGELFF,-,TRBJ2-2,TRBV27,-
TGTGCCAGCAGCCAAAACAGGGGAGGAGGAAACACCATATATTTT,CASSQNRGGGNTIYF,-,TRBJ1-3,TRBV3-1/TRBV3-2,TRBD1
TGTGCCACGCAGGGGGCCTCTAACTATGGCTACACCTTC,CATQGASNYGYTF,once,TRBJ1-2,TRBV24-1,TRBD1
TGTGCTAGCAGCTTAGCTTCTAAGGGGACGCAGTATTTT,CASSLASKGTQYF,few,TRBJ2-3,TRBV7-7,-
TGTGCCAGCAGCAAAGACGGTAAAGTAGGACAGGGCTTAATCGCTGAAGCTTTCTTT,CASSKDGKVGQGLIAEAFF,-,TRBJ1-1,TRBV21-1,-
TGTGCCAGCAGCGAAATGGGACAGGGAAGGTATTATGGCTACACCTTC,CASSEMGQGRYYGYTF,-,TRBJ1-2,TRBV6-1,TRBD1
TGTGCCAGCAGCCCCCGGGGGATGGCTGGCTACACCTTC,CASSPRGMAGYTF,-,TRBJ1-2,TRBV5-5,-
TGTGCCAGCGAAGGGGTCGCCCTCTTGGGATATGGCTACACCTTC,CASEGVALLGYGYTF,few,TRBJ1-2,TRBV6-6,-
TGCGCCAGCAGCCAAGATTGGGCAGGGAAAGAGACCCAGTACTTC,CASSQDWAGKETQYF,-,TRBJ2-5,TRBV4-1,-
TGTGCCAGCAGCTTAGAAAGAGGGCAGGGGGTTCAAGCTTTCTTT,CASSLERGQGVQAFF,-,TRBJ1-1,TRBV7-9,TRBD1
TGTGCCAGTAGTAGCCGAGGGACAAACTCTGGAAACACCATATATTTT,CASSSRGTNSGNTIYF,-,TRBJ1-3,TRBV19,-
TGCGCCAGCAACGAGGGGGGGAATTCACCCCTCCACTTT,CASNEGGNSPLHF,-,TRBJ1-6,TRBV5-1,-
TGTGCCAGCAGCACCCGGACCCAGAAAGGGAGTTCACCCCTCCACTTT,CASSTRTQKGSSPLHF,-,TRBJ1-6,TRBV3-1/TRBV3-2,-
TGTGCCAGTACCCCCCTCCAGGGTGTAGATCAGCCCCAGCATTTT,CASTPLQGVDQPQHF,few,TRBJ1-5,TRBV19,-
TGTGCCAGCTCAAAGGGGGCGGTTTTCGAAAACTATGGCTACACCTTC,CASSKGAVFENYGYTF,-,TRBJ1-2,TRBV18,TRBD1
TGTGCCAGTAGTGCCCCGGGACAGGGGGTAAGGCAGTACTTC,CASSAPGQGVRQYF,-,TRBJ2-7,TRBV19,TRBD1
TGTGCCAGCAGCTTCGGTGCGACAGCGGGAGTCGAGGAGACCCAGTACTTC,CASSFGATAGVEETQYF,once,TRBJ2-5,TRBV7-9,TRBD2
TGTGCCAGCTCACCCCAGGGGAATTCACCCCTCCACTTT,CASSPQGNSPLHF,-,TRBJ1-6,TRBV18,-
TGTGCCAGTAGTATACTACCGGGACAGGGAGAGAGCGGCTACACCTTC,CASSILPGQGESGYTF,-,TRBJ1-2,TRBV19,TRBD1
TGCAGCGTAGTTACACCTCGATTCTATGGCTACACCTTC,CSVVTPRFYGYTF,-,TRBJ1-2,TRBV29-1,-
TGTGCCAGCAGTTACGTCCCTATGGTCGGGGAGCTGTTTTTT,CASSYVPMVGELFF,-,TRBJ2-2,TRBV6-5,-
TGTGCTAGTGGTCAGCGGAGAGGTGAAAAACTGTTTTTT,CASGQRRGEKLFF,-,TRBJ1-4,TRBV12-5,-
TGTGCCAGCAGCTTTGAGGGGGCGGACTATGGCTACACCTTC,CASSFEGADYGYTF,-,TRBJ1-2,TRBV5-6,TRBD1
TGTGCCAGCAGCCAAGATCAGTATACCTACGAGCAGTACTTC,CASSQDQYTYEQYF,-,TRBJ2-7,TRBV3-1/TRBV3-2,-
TGTGCCAGTAGTGTGGGACAGGGGAACACCGGGGAGCTGTTTTTT,CASSVGQGNTGELFF,-,TRBJ2-2,TRBV19,TRBD1
TGTGCCAGCAGCGAGACCGGGACTTCGAGAAATGAGCAGTTCTTC,CASSETGTSRNEQFF,-,TRBJ2-1,TRBV3-1/TRBV3-2,-
TGTGCCAGCAGCTTAGGCAGGTCCACCGGGGAGCTGTTTTTT,CASSLGRSTGELFF,-,TRBJ2-2,TRBV7-9,-
TGTGCCAGCTCACCCGGGAAAGAGACCCAGTACTTC,CASSPGKETQYF,once,TRBJ2-5,TRBV18,-
TGCGCCAGCAGCCCCCGACAGGGCGGGGGGACCGGGGAGCTGTTTTTT,CASSPRQGGGTGELFF,-,TRBJ2-2,TRBV5-1,-
TGTGCCACCAGTGATTTAGGGACAGGGAGTTACAATGAGCAGTTCTTC,CATSDLGTGSYNEQFF,once,TRBJ2-1,TRBV24-1,TRBD1
TGTGCCAGCCAGAGACAGGGCAACTATGGCTACACCTTC,CASQRQGNYGYTF,-,TRBJ1-2,TRBV18,TRBD1
TGCGCCAGCAGCTTCACCGGAGAGACCCAGTACTTC,CASSFTGETQYF,-,TRBJ2-5,TRBV5-1,-
TGTGCCAGTAGTGCCGGGACATTCCAATCACCTATGAACACTGAAGCTTTCTTT,CASSAGTFQSPMNTEAFF,-,TRBJ1-1,TRBV19,-
TGTGCCAGCAGTTTTCTACGACAGGGGGCTGGAAACACTGAAGCTTTCTTT,CASSFLRQGAGNTEAFF,-,TRBJ1-1,TRBV6-2/TRBV6-3,TRBD1
TGTGCCAGCAGCTTCCCAGGACTAGCGGGAGGGGGAGAGACCCAGTACTTC,CASSFPGLAGGGETQYF,-,TRBJ2-5,TRBV7-2,TRBD2